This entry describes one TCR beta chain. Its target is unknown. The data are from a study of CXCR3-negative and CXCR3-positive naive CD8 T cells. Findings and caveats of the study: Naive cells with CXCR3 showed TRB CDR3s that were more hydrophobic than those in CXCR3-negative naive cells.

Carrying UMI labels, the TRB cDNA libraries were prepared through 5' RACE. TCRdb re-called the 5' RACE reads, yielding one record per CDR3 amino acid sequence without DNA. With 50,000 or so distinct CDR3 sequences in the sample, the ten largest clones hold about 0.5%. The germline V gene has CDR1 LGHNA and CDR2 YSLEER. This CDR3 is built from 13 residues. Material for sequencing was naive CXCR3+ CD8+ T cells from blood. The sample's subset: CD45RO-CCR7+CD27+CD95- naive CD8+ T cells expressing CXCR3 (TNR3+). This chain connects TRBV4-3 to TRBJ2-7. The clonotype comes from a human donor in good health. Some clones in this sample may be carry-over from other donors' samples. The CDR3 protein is CASSPYSYYEQYF.